The T cell receptor beta chain described here comes from a study of cytomegalovirus exposure and HLA in healthy donors. Study results and limitations: TCR sequences were mostly rare, though some public TCRs occurred in many donors.

The table lists this clone with a few counts. Its specificity is not known. The CDR3 is 15 residues long. Trimming cost V 5 bases and J 5 bases; bases outside gene matches: 10. The germline gives CDR1 SGHAT, CDR2 FQNNGV. This PCR relied on a set of 60 Vbeta primers and 13 Jbeta primers. The method was immunoSEQ multiplex PCR; TCRdb's version includes in-frame clones alone and lacks a portion of them. The sample yields 130,000 or so clones, roughly 70% seen once. The material sequenced was PBMCs. The J gene is TRBJ2-5, the V gene TRBV11-2; 8 bases are a match to TRBD2. This TCR was recovered from a middle-aged woman in good health and CMV-seropositive. CDR3 nucleotide sequence: TGTGCCAGCAGCAGAAAAGGGCGGGAGGAGGAGACCCAGTACTTC. Translation: CASSRKGREEETQYF.